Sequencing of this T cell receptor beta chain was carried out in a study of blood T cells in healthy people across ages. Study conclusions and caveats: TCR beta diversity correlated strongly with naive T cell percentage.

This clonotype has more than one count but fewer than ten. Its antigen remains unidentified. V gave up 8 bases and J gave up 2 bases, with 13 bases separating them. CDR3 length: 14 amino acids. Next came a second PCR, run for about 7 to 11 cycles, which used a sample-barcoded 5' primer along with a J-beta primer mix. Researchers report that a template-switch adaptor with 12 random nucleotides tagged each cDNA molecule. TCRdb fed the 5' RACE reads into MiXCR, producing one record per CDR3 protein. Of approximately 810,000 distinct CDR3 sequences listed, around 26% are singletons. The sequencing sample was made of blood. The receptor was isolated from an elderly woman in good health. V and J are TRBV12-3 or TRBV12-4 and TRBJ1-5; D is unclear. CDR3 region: CASHGNEGNQPQHF. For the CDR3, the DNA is TGTGCCAGCCACGGAAACGAGGGCAATCAGCCCCAGCATTTT.